The rows below give T cell receptor beta chains drawn from one sample of a study of T-cell reconstitution after alpha-beta-depleted transplantation in children. Via MiXCR, TCRdb re-called the PCR reads, giving one row per CDR3 protein. Here the sample spans around 78,000 distinct CDR3 sequences, 6% to 8% being singletons. The source material was PBMCs from the stem cell graft donor, sampled from the stem cell graft. The receptors come from a human donor who donated a stem cell graft to a child with acute lymphoblastic leukemia. CDR3s leave out the opening cysteine and the closing phenylalanine or tryptophan. The order of the fields is CDR3 length, V gene, CDR3 protein.

11,TRBV12-3/TRBV12-4,ASSLAAGGGYT
13,TRBV3-1,ASSLQTGFYNEQF
14,TRBV7-9,ASSLVRPTRTGELF
13,TRBV10-3,AIRYEGGSSTEAF
13,TRBV6-1,ASTGLRGGNSPLH
15,TRBV6-5,ASSYSLAGGRTDTQY
12,TRBV12-5,ASGFGTGNSPLH
12,TRBV7-2,ASSPLLVNYGYT
13,TRBV20-1,SARGQLWMITEAF
13,TRBV5-1,ASSLGGQGVHEQF
12,TRBV18,ASSPTGAYNEQF
13,TRBV10-3,AISESGDSTDTQY
12,TRBV20-1,SARTRTGNYGYT
13,TRBV5-1,ASSFYTTGGHEQY
15,TRBV7-2,ASSLVTTSGVYNEQF
12,TRBV6-1,ASSGLAGFNEQF
12,TRBV20-1,SAETPLSSYEQY
12,TRBV11-2,ASSQGQLSYEQY
13,TRBV7-6,ASSLGVLGGETQY
19,TRBV12-2,ASRFRSRGFRHSQTNTEAF
10,TRBV3-1,ASSHVANEQF
15,TRBV18,ASSPLLAGYDSYEQY
14,TRBV19,ASSFPRFGAGNTIY
11,TRBV29-1,SVVGLAGELQF
13,TRBV12-3/TRBV12-4,ASSLAGDPYNEQF
13,TRBV10-3,AISDKGAGVYEQY
12,TRBV5-6,ASSLRLGQETQY
11,TRBV7-6,ASSLRSGGEQF
10,TRBV28,ASSLNVYEQF
13,TRBV2,ASSGSRVGNNEQF
12,TRBV7-2,ASSSGPVGYEQY
11,TRBV28,ASSLQPKGEQY
16,TRBV7-2,ASSSHRTGNSGANVLT
16,TRBV27,ASSLFLPGGPGTDTQY
11,TRBV13,VSSLSGEDGYT
13,TRBV6-5,ASSYARTPSHEQY
11,TRBV3-1,ASSHRMTYEQY
11,TRBV12-3/TRBV12-4,ASSFSTNYEQY
14,TRBV24-1,ATSDSGPSRADTQY
9,TRBV7-2,ASSSNYGYT
13,TRBV6-1,ASSEALQGTDTQY
10,TRBV7-9,ASSLESLPQH
12,TRBV6-5,ASSYSRVNYGYT
14,TRBV5-1,ASSPRDISNTGELF
11,TRBV24-1,ATSNRGFQPQH
13,TRBV12-3/TRBV12-4,ASSLGGLGGNEQF
12,TRBV29-1,SVEGTGTNEKLF
12,TRBV28,ASSLGNYGNEQY
8,TRBV29-1,SVLDTEAF
10,TRBV20-1,SARTTATEQY
14,TRBV5-1,ASSPVAVIITDTQY
13,TRBV4-2,ASSQDGSSSYEQY
12,TRBV25-1,ASSESQGRTEAF
12,TRBV24-1,ATSDLRTSNEQF